This is a list of T cell receptor beta chains from one sample in a study of blood T cell repertoires in COVID-19. TCRdb's table, derived via immunoSEQ multiplex PCR, lists solely in-frame clones and lacks some. The sample lists more than 200,000 clones; more than 65% were seen once. Sample: peripheral blood. All receptors derive from a man between 50 and 59 years old with active or convalescent COVID-19. CDR3s leave out the opening cysteine and the closing phenylalanine or tryptophan.

V	J	CDR3
TRBV10-3	TRBJ2-7	AISESQKYEQY
TRBV18	TRBJ2-3	ASSPQATGTDTQY
TRBV18	TRBJ2-5	ASSSSYQGPQETQY
TRBV24-1	TRBJ2-3	ATSETQSGSTDTQY
TRBV28	TRBJ1-5	ASTKNQPQH
TRBV5-1	TRBJ2-7	ASSLAPERQGYEQY
TRBV7-8	TRBJ1-2	ASSYNEGMGGYT
TRBV3-1/TRBV3-2	TRBJ2-7	ASSQGTSGGFYEQY
TRBV27	TRBJ2-7	ASSSTGLPYEQY
TRBV30	TRBJ1-6	ASIDRSNSPLH
TRBV7-2	TRBJ2-7	ASSLWLAGGLEQY
TRBV2	TRBJ1-1	ASGNGQLNTEAF
TRBV5-6	TRBJ2-7	ASSPPGQGTYEQY
TRBV2	TRBJ1-2	ASTYRDGNGYT
TRBV19	TRBJ2-5	ASTQGLAGDFQETQY
TRBV5-1	TRBJ2-1	ASSSLTRLDGEQF
TRBV6-5	TRBJ1-6	ASSYDRGGSPLH
TRBV30	TRBJ1-5	ASSRGQGSPQH
TRBV6-5	TRBJ2-3	ASSYSYRDTQY
TRBV30	TRBJ2-1	AWNKDNSYNEQF
TRBV13	TRBJ2-5	ASSLIGGSQETQY
TRBV25-1	TRBJ2-5	ASSEYVGTGLQETQY
TRBV10-3	TRBJ2-2	AISGTGRDTGELF
TRBV5-1	TRBJ1-4	ASSSPGQGSGLDEKLF
TRBV5-6	TRBJ2-7	ASNSLGRLNYEQY
TRBV6-5	TRBJ2-3	ASRKTGAVADTQY
TRBV30	TRBJ2-3	AWSSNPDTQY
TRBV19	TRBJ1-2	ASSIIQPSDGYT
TRBV14	TRBJ1-4	ASSHISGNEKLF
TRBV7-9	TRBJ2-5	ASSLGVEETQY
TRBV5-1	TRBJ2-1	ASSSPGQTTMRNEQF
TRBV7-2	TRBJ2-3	ASSSPGTSGEADTQY
TRBV5-1	TRBJ2-2	ASSFTGNTGELF
TRBV30	TRBJ1-2	AWSDAAEGGYT
TRBV6-6	TRBJ2-3	ASSYVGVLSDTQY
TRBV2	TRBJ2-1	ASSPRGPSYNEQF
TRBV15	TRBJ1-1	ATSRTGGTEAF
TRBV20-1	TRBJ1-1	SAPDYTEAF
TRBV19	TRBJ2-5	ASSNAETQY
TRBV4-2	TRBJ2-7	ASSQGVGDRSYEQY
TRBV5-5	TRBJ1-1	ASSLSQNTEAF
TRBV5-4	TRBJ1-2	ASSFGQGVNGYT
TRBV27	TRBJ1-5	ASSPGGNNQPQH
TRBV29-1	TRBJ1-2	SVEEGGYGYT
TRBV9	TRBJ1-1	ASSVVQGAPEAF
TRBV7-9	TRBJ1-6	ASSSDRGSYNSPLH
TRBV6-5	TRBJ2-1	ASSLAGGPNNEQF
TRBV6-5	TRBJ1-2	ASTTGGVIEGYT
TRBV7-2	TRBJ1-1	ASSLQGLRTEAF
TRBV19	TRBJ1-3	ASTPTVRGGNTIY
TRBV28	TRBJ2-1	ASRGGNEQF
TRBV2	TRBJ2-1	ASSEGGGRTYNEQF
TRBV30	TRBJ2-5	AWSLAVGGTQY
TRBV5-4	TRBJ1-4	ASSLGRAANEKLF
TRBV30	TRBJ2-7	AWTGGTEQY
TRBV28	TRBJ1-5	ASSLEARSRPQH
TRBV30	TRBJ1-2	AWTRTGSNYGYT